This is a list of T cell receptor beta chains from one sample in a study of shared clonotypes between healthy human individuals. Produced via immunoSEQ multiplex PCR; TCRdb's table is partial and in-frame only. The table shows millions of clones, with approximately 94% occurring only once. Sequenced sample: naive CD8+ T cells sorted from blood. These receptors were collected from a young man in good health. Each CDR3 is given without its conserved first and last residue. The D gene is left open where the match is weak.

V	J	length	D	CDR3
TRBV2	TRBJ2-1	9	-	ARNLGGEQF
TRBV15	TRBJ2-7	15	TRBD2	ATSRSGTSAISYEQY
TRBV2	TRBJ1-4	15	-	ASSELGGRISNEKLF
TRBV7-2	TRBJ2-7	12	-	ASSYQTLSYEQY
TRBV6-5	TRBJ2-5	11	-	ASISGDEETQY
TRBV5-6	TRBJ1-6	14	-	ASSLIMGSYESPLH
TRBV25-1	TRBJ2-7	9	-	ASSGGYEQY
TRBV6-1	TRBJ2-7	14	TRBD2	ASSVRGAGVSYEQY
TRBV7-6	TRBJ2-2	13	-	ASTGVAENTGELF
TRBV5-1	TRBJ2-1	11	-	ASSLGAYNEQF
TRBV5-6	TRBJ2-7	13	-	ASSSPGLASNEQY
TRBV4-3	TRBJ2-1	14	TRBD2	ASSPSPSGSRNEQF
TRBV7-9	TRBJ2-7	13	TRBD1	ASSLGQGVFYEQY
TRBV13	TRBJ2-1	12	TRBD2	ASSERTSGGSEF
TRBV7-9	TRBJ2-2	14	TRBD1	ASSFGTGSFTGELF
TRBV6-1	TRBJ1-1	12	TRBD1	ASSDRGEDTEAF
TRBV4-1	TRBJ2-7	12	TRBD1	ASSQDRGPYEQY
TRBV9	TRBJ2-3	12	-	ASSGDSFTDTQY
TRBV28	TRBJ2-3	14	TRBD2	ASSRLAGTSTDTQY
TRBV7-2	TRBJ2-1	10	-	ASSFRFNEQF
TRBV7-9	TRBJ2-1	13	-	ASSIPGTPLGEQF
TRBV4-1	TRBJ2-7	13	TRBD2	ASSQEPAGAREQY
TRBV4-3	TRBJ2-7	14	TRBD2	ASSQELGLADSEQY
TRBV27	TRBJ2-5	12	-	ASSSRQEQETQY
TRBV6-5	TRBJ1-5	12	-	ATSWRVGAEPQH
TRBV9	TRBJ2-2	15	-	ASSVGGTDLNTGELF
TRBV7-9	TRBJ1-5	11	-	ASSLVGDQPQH
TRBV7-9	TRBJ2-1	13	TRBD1	ASSDDRVTYNEQF
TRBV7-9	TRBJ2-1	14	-	ASSLSEGTLYNEQF
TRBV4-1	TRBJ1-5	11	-	ASSQAGAQPQH
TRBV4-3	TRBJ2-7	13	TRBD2	ASSQGLAGAYEQY
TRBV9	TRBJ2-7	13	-	ASSVAAGSGYEQY
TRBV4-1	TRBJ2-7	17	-	ASSQEEPNGGLISYEQY
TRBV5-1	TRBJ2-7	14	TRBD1	ASSDTISGGSYEQY
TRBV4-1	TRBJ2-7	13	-	ASSQDRGQNYEQY
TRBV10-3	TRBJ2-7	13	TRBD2	AISEESSGRNEQY
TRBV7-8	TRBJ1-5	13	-	ASSWNRDTNQPQH
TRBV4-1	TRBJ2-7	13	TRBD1	ASSQGTGPAYEQY
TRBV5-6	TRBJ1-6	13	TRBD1	ASSLLRQGYSPLH
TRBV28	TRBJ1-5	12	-	ASSMDRFNQPQH
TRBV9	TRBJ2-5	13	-	ASSVGQQTQETQY
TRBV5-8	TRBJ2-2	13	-	ASSLIGGAWGELF
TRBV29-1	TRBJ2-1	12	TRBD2	SVTSGRTYNEQF
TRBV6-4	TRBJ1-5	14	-	ASRWETGNSNQPQH
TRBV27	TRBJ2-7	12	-	ASSPWERGYEQY
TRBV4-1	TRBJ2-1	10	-	ASSQERDEQF
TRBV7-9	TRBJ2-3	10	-	ASSIGWDTQY
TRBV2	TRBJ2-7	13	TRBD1	ASSVGQDSSYEQY
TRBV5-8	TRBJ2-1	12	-	ASSWGSGYNEQF
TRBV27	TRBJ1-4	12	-	ASSGNFPREKLF
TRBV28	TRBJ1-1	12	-	ASSLLGGYTEAF
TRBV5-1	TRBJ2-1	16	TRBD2	ASSLELAGGPPKNEQF
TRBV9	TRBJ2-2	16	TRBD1	ASSEPETGGRPTGELF
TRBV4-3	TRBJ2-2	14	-	ASSQSQGGPTGELF
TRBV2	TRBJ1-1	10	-	ASLKMNTEAF